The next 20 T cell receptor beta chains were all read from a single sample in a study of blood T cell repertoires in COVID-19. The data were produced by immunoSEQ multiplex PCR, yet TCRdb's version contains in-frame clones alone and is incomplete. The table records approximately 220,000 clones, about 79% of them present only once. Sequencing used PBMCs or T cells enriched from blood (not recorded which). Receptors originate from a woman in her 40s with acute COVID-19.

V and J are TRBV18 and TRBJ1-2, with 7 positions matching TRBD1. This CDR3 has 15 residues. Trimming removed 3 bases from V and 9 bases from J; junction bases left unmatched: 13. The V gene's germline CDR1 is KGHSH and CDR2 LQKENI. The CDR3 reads CASSPNGDRGLSYTF. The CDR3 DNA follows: TGTGCCAGCTCACCGAATGGCGATAGGGGGCTTAGCTACACCTTC.

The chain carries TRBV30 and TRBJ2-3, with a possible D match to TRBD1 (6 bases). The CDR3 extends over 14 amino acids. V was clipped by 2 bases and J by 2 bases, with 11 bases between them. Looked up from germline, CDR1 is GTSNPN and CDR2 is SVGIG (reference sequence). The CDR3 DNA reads TGTGCCTGGAGTTCAGGGGTCGCCACAGATACGCAGTATTTT. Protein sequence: CAWSSGVATDTQYF.

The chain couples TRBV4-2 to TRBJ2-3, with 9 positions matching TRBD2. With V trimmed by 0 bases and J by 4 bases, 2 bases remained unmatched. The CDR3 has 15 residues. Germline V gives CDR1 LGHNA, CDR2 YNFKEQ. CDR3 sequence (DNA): TGTGCCAGCAGCCAAGAGCGGGGGGGCCCAGATACGCAGTATTTT. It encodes CASSQERGGPDTQYF.

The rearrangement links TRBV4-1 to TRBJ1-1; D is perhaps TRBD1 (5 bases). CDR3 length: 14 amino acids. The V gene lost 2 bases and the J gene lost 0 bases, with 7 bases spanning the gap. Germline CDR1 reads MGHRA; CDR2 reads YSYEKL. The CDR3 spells CASSQTGLNTEAFF. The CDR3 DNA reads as TGCGCCAGCAGCCAAACAGGACTGAACACTGAAGCTTTCTTT.

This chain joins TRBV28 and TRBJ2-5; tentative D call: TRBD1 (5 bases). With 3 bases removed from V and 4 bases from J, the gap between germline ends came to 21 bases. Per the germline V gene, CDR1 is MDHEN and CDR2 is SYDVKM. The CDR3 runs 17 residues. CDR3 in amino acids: CASSFMGRPPFGETQYF. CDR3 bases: TGTGCCAGCAGTTTCATGGGGCGCCCCCCCTTTGGAGAGACCCAGTACTTC.

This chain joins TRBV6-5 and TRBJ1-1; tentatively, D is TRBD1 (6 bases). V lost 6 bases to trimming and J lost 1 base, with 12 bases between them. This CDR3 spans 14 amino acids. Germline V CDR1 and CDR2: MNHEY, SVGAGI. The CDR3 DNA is TGTGCCAGCAGCCTGACAGGAAAGAACACTGAAGCTTTCTTT. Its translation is CASSLTGKNTEAFF.

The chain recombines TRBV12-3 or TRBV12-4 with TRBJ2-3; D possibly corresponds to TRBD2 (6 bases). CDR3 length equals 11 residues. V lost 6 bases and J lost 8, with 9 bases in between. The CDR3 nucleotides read TGTGCCAGCAGAACGGGGGTTACGCAGTATTTT. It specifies CASRTGVTQYF.

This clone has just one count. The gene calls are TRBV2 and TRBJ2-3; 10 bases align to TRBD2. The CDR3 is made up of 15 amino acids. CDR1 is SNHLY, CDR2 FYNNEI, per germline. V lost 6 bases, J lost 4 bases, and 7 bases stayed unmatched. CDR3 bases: TGTGCCAGCAGCCCTAGCGGGAGCTTCTCAGATACGCAGTATTTT. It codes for CASSPSGSFSDTQYF.

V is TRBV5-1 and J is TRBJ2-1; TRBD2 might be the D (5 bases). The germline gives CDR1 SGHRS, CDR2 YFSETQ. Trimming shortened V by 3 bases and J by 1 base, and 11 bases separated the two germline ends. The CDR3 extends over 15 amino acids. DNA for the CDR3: TGCGCCAGCAGCTCCGGAGGCACTTCCTACAATGAGCAGTTCTTC. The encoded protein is CASSSGGTSYNEQFF.

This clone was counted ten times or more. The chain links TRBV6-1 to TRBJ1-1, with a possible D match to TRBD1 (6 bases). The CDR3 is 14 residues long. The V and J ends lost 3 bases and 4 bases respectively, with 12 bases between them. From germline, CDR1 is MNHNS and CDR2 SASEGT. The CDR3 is CASSEYRVTTEAFF. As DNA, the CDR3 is TGTGCCAGCAGTGAGTACAGGGTGACCACTGAAGCTTTCTTT.

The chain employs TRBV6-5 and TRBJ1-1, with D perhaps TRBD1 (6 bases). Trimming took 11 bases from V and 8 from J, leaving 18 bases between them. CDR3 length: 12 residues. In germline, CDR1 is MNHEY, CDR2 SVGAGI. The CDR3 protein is CAASRGGGEAFF. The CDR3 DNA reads TGTGCCGCCTCAAGGGGGGGAGGAGAAGCTTTCTTT.

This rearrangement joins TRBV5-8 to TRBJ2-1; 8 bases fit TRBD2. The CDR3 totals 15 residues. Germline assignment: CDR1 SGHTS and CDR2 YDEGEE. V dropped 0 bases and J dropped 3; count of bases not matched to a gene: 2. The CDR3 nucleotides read TGTGCCAGCAGCTTGGGACTAGCGAACTACAATGAGCAGTTCTTC. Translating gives CASSLGLANYNEQFF.

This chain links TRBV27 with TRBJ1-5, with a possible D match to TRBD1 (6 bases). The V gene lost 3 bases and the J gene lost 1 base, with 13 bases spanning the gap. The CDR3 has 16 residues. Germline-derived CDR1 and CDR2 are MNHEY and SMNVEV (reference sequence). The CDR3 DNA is TGTGCCAGCAGTTTTTTTGGGACACCCAGCAATCAGCCCCAGCATTTT. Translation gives CASSFFGTPSNQPQHF.

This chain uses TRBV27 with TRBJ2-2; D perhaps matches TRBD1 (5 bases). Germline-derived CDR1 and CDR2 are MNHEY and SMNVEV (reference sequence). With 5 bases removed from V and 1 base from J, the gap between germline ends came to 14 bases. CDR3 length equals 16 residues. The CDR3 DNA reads TGTGCCAGCAGTCCCCGGACACCCAGGAACACCGGGGAGCTGTTTTTT. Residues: CASSPRTPRNTGELFF.

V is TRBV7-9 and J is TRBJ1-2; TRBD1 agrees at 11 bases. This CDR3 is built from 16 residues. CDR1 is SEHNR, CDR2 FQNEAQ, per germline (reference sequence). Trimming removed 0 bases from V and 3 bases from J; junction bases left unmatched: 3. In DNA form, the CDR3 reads TGTGCCAGCAGCTTAGCGCGGGGACAGGGGGACTATGGCTACACCTTC. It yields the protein CASSLARGQGDYGYTF.

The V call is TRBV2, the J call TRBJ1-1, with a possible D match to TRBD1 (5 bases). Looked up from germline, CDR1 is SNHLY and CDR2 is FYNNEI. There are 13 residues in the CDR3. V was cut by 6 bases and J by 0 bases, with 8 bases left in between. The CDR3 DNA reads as TGTGCCAGCAGGGGGCCCATGAACACTGAAGCTTTCTTT. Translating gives CASRGPMNTEAFF. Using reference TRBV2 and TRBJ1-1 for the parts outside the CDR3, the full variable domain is EPEVTQTPSHQVTQMGQEVILRCVPISNHLYFYWYRQILGQKVEFLVSFYNNEISEKSEIFDDQFSVERPDGSNFTLKIRSTKLEDSAMYFCASRGPMNTEAFFGQGTRLTVV.

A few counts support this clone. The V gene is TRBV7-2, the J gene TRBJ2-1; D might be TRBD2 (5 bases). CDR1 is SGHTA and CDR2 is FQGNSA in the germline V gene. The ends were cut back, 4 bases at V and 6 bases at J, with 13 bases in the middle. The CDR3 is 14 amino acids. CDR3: CASSSGNRVNEQFF. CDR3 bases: TGTGCCAGCAGCTCCGGGAATAGGGTCAATGAGCAGTTCTTC.

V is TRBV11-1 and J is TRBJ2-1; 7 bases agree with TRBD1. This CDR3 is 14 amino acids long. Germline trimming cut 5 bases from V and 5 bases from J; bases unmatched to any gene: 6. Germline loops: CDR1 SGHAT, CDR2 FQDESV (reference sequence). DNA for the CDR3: TGTGCCAGCAGCCCGGGACAGCGGAACAATGAGCAGTTCTTC. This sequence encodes CASSPGQRNNEQFF. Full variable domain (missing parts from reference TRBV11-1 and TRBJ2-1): EAEVAQSPRYKITEKSQAVAFWCDPISGHATLYWYRQILGQGPELLVQFQDESVVDDSQLPKDRFSAERLKGVDSTLKIQPAELGDSAMYLCASSPGQRNNEQFFGPGTRLTVL.

CDR3 sequence: CASSFGDRGNEKLFF. The CDR3 DNA reads TGTGCCAGCAGCTTCGGGGACAGGGGTAATGAAAAACTGTTTTTT. The chain couples TRBV7-9 to TRBJ1-4, with 10 nucleotides matching TRBD1. The CDR3 is 15 residues long. The junction had 2 bases not matched to a gene; V was cut back by 3 bases and J by 4 bases. CDR1 is SEHNR and CDR2 is FQNEAQ in the germline V gene (reference sequence).

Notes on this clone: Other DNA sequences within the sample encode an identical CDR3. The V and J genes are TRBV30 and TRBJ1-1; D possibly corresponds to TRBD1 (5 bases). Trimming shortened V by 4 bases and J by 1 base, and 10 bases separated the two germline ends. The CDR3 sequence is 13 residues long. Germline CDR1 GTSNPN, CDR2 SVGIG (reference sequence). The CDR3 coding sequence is TGTGCCTGGACCCGTCAGGGGAACACTGAAGCTTTCTTT. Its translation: CAWTRQGNTEAFF.